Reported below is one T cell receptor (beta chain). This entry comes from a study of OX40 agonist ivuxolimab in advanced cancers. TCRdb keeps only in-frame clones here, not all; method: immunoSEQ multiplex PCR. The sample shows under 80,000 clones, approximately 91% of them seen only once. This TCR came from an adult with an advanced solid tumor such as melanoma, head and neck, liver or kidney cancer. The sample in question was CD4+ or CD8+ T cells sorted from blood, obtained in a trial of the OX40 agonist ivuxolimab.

The CDR3 bases are TGTGCCAGCAGCTCTACAGGGGCCTACGAGCAGTACTTC. Translating gives CASSSTGAYEQYF. V usage is TRBV5-6 and J usage is TRBJ2-7, with 7 nucleotides matching TRBD1. Germline-derived CDR1 and CDR2 are SGHDT and YYEEEE. This CDR3 has 13 residues. V trimming: 3 bases; J trimming: 2 bases; junction bases outside the gene matches: 2.